This T cell receptor (beta chain) was captured by sequencing in a study of beta chain features in type 1 diabetes (dated by TCRdb to the late 2010s). Background for the entire study: No differences in mean age, gender distribution, total cell number or subset yield were found between patients and healthy donors. A total of approximately 110,000,000 sorted cells were examined across all samples, and a strong correlation was observed between cell number per subset and RNA yield. The study compared TCRB repertoires of sorted circulating CD4+ T cell subsets between recently diagnosed type 1 diabetes patients and matched healthy donors. Naive and central memory subsets were obtained from all 30 or so donors, but regulatory and stem cell-like memory subsets were isolated from only 8 patients and 8 healthy donors.

A single peripheral blood draw of around 100 mL on average was collected from each donor into heparinised tubes. Using a panel that included CD45RO, CCR7, CD25, CD127, CD95 and CD27, naive, central memory, regulatory and stem cell-like memory CD4+ T cells were sorted on a BD FACSAria II. Every sorted population had a purity above 98%. PBMCs were separated immediately by Lymphoprep density gradient centrifugation and were stained directly, without being cultured. Samples were stained and sorted in pairs, with one healthy donor and one patient per experiment, so that batch effects were minimized. On the study overall, not on this receptor specifically: Shorter templates might be favored by PCR, yet because patient and control samples were amplified and corrected together, any such skew would affect both groups equally. Naive, central memory and regulatory TCRB repertoires appeared more similar among patients than among healthy donors. Because the HLA sub-analyses included only small numbers of individuals, any influence of HLA type on TCRB rearrangement was left unresolved. At VDJ recombination sites, patients with type 1 diabetes made fewer insertions and deleted more nucleotides, a pattern implying thymic rearrangement abnormalities. Because cDNA was sequenced instead of genomic DNA, highly expressing activated cells could be over-represented, though the groups showed no difference in activation or CD3 levels. Type 1 diabetes patients showed a moderate but significant shortening of TCRB CDR3 length in all four CD4+ subsets.

The entire amount of isolated RNA was reverse transcribed using the High Capacity cDNA Reverse Transcription Kit, so the sequenced TCRB transcripts were expressed ones. Deep immunoSEQ sequencing was applied to naive, central memory and regulatory T cell samples, giving an average of around 3.8 million total reads per sample. After sorted cells were lysed in RLT buffer, RNA was extracted with DNase-treated RNeasy Micro or Mini kits, with the choice depending on cell number. To prevent cross-contamination, each cell subset was processed individually, whereas patient and healthy donor samples were processed jointly. The immunoSEQ multiplex PCR was used to amplify TCRB sequences from cDNA, generating 87-bp fragments that spanned the CDR3 region. Sequencing of the amplicons was performed on the Illumina HiSeq platform. Concerning the study's data processing: PCR bias was computationally corrected using synthetic template baselines, reads within Hamming distance 2 were collapsed, and singletons that could not be merged were discarded. Reads were aligned to IMGT to assign V, D and J genes, CDR3 length, and insertions or deletions at six rearrangement sites. Clonotype counts were normalized to sorted cell number within each subset before computing true diversity and Gini coefficients with the tcR R package. The overlap coefficient, calculated on TCRB nucleotide sequences, was used to quantify repertoire sharing. Out-of-frame TCRB sequences from naive cells were analyzed to stand in for the pre-selection repertoire. TCRdb mirrors the immuneACCESS table, restricted to in-frame sequences. Some clones are absent from its copies; in checked studies, under half trace to an unresolved V gene, and the reason for the others is unknown. That table gives V, J and clone size, and the DNA gave D and trimming. This sample has about 340,000 clones in its table, and approximately 13% of those were observed once. The ten biggest clones cover roughly 0.015% of the sample.

For this clone: The antigen it binds to is not known. It has no much larger one-base neighbor in the sample; base qualities were not kept.

The sequence derives from a woman in her late teens or twenties with type 1 diabetes. The material sequenced was naive CD4+ T cells from blood. This specimen's cell subset or site label, per the study, means: true naive CD4+ T cells.

Here the CDR3 is given as CASSGGQGPRGYTF. Here is the DNA: TGTGCCAGCAGTGGTGGACAGGGACCGCGAGGCTACACCTTC. The rearrangement joined TRBV6-5 to TRBJ1-2; TRBD1 matches 8 bases in the middle. Reading the germline V gene gives CDR1 MNHEY and CDR2 SVGAGI. Its CDR3 holds 14 amino acids, cysteine through phenylalanine. The only DNA kept is the CDR3, 42 bases in frame from the first base. Germline trimming amounts to 5 bases on V and 8 bases on J, with 10 as the count of junction bases outside the gene matches.